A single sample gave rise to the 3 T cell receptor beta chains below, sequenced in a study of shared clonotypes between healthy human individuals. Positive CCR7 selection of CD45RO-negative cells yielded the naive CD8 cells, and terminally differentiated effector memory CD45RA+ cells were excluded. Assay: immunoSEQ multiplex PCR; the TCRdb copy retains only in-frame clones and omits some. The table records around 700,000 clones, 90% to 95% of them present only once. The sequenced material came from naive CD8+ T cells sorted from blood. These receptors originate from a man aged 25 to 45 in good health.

CDR3 in amino acids: CASSPGLVNQDTQYF. The CDR3 DNA is TGTGCCAGCAGCCCGGGACTAGTTAACCAAGATACGCAGTATTTT. This chain connects TRBV28 to TRBJ2-3; 8 bases align to TRBD2. Germline V lookup: CDR1 MDHEN, CDR2 SYDVKM. The V segment lost 6 bases and the J segment 5 bases; nucleotides outside the gene matches: 10. This CDR3 region has 15 residues.

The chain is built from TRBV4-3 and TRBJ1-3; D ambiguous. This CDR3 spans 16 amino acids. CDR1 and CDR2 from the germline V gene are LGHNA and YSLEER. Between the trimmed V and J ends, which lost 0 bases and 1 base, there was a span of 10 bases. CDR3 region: CASSQDLRMSGNTIYF. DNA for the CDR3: TGCGCCAGCAGCCAAGACCTACGAATGTCTGGAAACACCATATATTTT.

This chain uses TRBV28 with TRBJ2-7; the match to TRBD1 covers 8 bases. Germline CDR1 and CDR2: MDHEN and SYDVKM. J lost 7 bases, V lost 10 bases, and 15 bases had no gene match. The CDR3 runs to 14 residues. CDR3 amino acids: CATHSWQGAGEQYF. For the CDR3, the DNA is TGTGCCACCCACAGTTGGCAGGGGGCGGGGGAGCAGTACTTC.